This TCR beta chain was retrieved from a study of blood T cell repertoires in COVID-19. This table comes from immunoSEQ multiplex PCR, and its TCRdb copy is limited to in-frame clones, with some not included. This sample yields fewer than 150,000 clones, of which approximately 80% are seen a single time; around 6.8% belongs to the top ten. Sequenced: peripheral blood. The TCR was taken from a human donor in a cohort sampled during active COVID-19.

DNA of the CDR3: TGTGCCAGCAGCTATGGGGGGGGCACAGATACGCAGTATTTT. It translates to CASSYGGGTDTQYF. This chain links TRBV9 with TRBJ2-3; TRBD2 agrees at 7 bases. There are 14 residues in the CDR3. The junction had 3 bases not matched to a gene; V was cut back by 4 bases and J by 1 base. Germline values: CDR1 SGDLS, CDR2 YYNGEE.